This T cell receptor beta chain was obtained from a study of blood T cell repertoires in COVID-19 (dated by TCRdb to between 2020 and 2021). About the study as a whole: Collaborator samples came from the United States, Italy and Spain and covered acute and convalescent phases of COVID-19. The prospective study material was composed of cDNA or gDNA derived from T cells, B-cell-depleted T cells, or PBMCs. Subjects who had been exposed to COVID-19, were actively infected with it, or had recovered from it provided the deeply sampled blood TCRbeta repertoires that made up the dataset. A freely available public database, intended as a resource for researchers studying the immune response to SARS-CoV-2, is where the repertoires were released. Samples were obtained from the ongoing ImmuneRACE study (first 160 participants) and from some 1,300 subjects provided by 6 global collaborators. A de-identified subject ID, COVID-19 status, age in years and sex were almost always included in the sample metadata. HLA class I and class II types, where available, came from metadata supplied by the sample provider rather than from assay-based typing. Beyond this particular receptor, the publication reports: The amount of clinical and demographic metadata varied by source and participant and was provided uncurated.

With respect to this clone: No cognate antigen has been identified for it. No clone much larger than this one lies a single base away; base qualities are absent.

At one collaborating source in Seattle, patients were enrolled during active infection and were followed longitudinally through the course of disease. Collaborating institutions collected whole blood in K2EDTA tubes following their own protocols. Collaborator samples were shipped for TCRbeta analysis as frozen whole blood, isolated PBMCs, or DNA extracted from either sample type. The immunoSEQ Assay, a bias-controlled multiplex PCR, was used to amplify TCRbeta CDR3 regions from genomic DNA. As for how the authors treated the data: The number of nucleated cells in each sample was estimated from the amplification of reference gene primers within the assay. Sequence reads were collapsed and filtered to measure the absolute abundance of every unique TCRbeta CDR3 rearrangement. For each sample, productive Simpson clonality was calculated as the square root of Simpson's diversity index across productive rearrangements. This immuneACCESS table, as held by TCRdb, lists in-frame sequences with V and J called but not all clones. Of the missing ones, under half trace to an unresolved V gene in checked studies; the others have no known cause. V, J and clone size are taken as reported in that table, and D and trimming were inferred from the DNA itself. In this sample the table shows around 140,000 clones, roughly 84% of which occur a single time. Of the sample, approximately 9% is held by the ten largest clones.

The germline V gene encodes CDR1 MNHEY and CDR2 SVGAGI. V is pared back by 6 bases and J by 2 bases, with 8 bases lying between the germline termini. The CDR3 goes from the cysteine to the phenylalanine over 13 residues. Of all the DNA, just the CDR3 is kept, 39 bases in frame from base 1. The rearrangement joined TRBV6-5 to TRBJ1-3; TRBD1 could be the D gene, as 6 bases match. The sample was peripheral blood. The clonotype originates from a man aged 25 to 45 with COVID-19, enrolled during active disease. The nucleotide sequence reads TGTGCCAGCAGGGGACAAGCTGGAAACACCATATATTTT. Its translation is CASRGQAGNTIYF.